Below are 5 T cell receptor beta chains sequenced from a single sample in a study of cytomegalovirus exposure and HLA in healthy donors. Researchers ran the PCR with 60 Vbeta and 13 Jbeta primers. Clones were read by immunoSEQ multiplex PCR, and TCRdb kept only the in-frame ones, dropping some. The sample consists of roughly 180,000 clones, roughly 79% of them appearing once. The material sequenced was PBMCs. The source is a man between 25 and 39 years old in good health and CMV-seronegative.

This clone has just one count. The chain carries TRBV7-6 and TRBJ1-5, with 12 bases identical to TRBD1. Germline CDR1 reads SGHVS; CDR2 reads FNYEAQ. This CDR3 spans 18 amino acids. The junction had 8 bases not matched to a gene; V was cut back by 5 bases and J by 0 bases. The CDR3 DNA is TGTGCCAGCAGCCCTGGGACAGGGGGCCCGCATAGCAATCAGCCCCAGCATTTT. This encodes CASSPGTGGPHSNQPQHF. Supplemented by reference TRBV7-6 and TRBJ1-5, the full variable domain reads GAGVSQSPRYKVTKRGQDVALRCDPISGHVSLYWYRQALGQGPEFLTYFNYEAQQDKSGLPNDRFSAERPEGSISTLTIQRTEQRDSAMYRCASSPGTGGPHSNQPQHFGDGTRLSIL.

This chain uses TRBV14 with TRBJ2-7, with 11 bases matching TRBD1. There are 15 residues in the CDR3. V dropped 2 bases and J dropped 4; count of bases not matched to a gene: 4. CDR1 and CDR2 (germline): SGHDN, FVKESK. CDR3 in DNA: TGTGCCAGCAGCCAATTCGGACAGGGGGCTTACGAGCAGTACTTC. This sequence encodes CASSQFGQGAYEQYF. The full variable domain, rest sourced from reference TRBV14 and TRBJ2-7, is EAGVTQFPSHSVIEKGQTVTLRCDPISGHDNLYWYRRVMGKEIKFLLHFVKESKQDESGMPNNRFLAERTGGTYSTLKVQPAELEDSGVYFCASSQFGQGAYEQYFGPGTRLTVT.

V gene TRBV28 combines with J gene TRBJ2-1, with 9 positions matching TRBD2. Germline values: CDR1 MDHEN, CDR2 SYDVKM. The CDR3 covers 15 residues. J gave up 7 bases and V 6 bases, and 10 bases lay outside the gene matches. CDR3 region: CASSPNSGGRNEQFF. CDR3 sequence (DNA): TGTGCCAGCAGCCCTAATAGCGGGGGACGAAATGAGCAGTTCTTC.

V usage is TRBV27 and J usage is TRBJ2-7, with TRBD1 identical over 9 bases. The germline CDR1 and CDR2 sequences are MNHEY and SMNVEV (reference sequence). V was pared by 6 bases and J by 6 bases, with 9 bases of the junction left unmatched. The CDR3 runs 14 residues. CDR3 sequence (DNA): TGTGCCAGCAGGCAGTCGACAGGGGGAAGCGAGCAGTACTTC. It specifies CASRQSTGGSEQYF.

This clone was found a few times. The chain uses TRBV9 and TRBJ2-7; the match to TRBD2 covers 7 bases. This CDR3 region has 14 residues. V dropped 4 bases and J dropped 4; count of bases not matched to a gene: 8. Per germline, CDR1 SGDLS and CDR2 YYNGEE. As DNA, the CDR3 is TGTGCCAGCAGCACCCTTGGGGGGGATTACGAGCAGTACTTC. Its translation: CASSTLGGDYEQYF.